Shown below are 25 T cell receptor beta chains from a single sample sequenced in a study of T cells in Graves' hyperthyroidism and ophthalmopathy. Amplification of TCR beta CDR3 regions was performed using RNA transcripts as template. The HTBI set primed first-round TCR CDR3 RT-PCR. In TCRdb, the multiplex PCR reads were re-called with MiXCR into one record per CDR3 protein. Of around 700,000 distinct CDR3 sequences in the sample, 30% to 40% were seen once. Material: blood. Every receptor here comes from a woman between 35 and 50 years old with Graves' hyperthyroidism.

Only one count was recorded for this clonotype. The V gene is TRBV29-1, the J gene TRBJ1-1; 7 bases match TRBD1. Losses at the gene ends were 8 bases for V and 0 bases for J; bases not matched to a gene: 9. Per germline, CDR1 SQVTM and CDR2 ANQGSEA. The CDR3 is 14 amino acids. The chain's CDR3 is CSLSSGQMNTEAFF. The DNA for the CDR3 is TGCAGCTTAAGCTCGGGACAGATGAACACTGAAGCTTTCTTT.

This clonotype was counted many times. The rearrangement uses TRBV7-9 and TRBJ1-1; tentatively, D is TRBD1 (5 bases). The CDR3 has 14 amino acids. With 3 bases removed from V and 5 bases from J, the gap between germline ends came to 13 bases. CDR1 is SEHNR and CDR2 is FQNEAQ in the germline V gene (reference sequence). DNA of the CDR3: TGTGCCAGCAGCTTCCCCAGGGTCAATACTGAAGCTTTCTTT. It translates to CASSFPRVNTEAFF.

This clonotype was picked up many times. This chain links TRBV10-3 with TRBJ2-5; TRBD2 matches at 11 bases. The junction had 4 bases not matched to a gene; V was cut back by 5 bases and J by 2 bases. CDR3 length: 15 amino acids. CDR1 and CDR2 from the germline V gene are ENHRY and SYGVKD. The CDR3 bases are TGTGCCATCAGTCCCGGGACTAGCGGACAAGAGACCCAGTACTTC. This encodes CAISPGTSGQETQYF.

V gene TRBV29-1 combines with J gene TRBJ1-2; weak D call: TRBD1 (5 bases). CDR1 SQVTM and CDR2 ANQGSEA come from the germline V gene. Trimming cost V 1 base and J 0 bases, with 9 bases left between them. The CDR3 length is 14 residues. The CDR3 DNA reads TGCAGCGTTGAAGGGGGGGACCCTAACTATGGCTACACCTTC. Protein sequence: CSVEGGDPNYGYTF.

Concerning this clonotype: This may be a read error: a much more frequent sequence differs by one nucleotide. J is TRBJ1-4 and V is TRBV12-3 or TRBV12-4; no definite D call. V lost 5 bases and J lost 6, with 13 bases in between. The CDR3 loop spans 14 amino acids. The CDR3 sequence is CASSHRAEDEKLFF. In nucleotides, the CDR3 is TGTGCCAGCAGTCATAGGGCGGAGGATGAAAAACTGTTTTTT.

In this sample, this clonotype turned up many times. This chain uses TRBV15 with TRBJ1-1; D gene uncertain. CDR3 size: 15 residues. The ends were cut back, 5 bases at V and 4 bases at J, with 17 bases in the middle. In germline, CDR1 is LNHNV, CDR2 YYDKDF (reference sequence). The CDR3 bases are TGTGCCACCAGCCTCCGGTCCTGGAGTACCACTGAAGCTTTCTTT. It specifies CATSLRSWSTTEAFF.

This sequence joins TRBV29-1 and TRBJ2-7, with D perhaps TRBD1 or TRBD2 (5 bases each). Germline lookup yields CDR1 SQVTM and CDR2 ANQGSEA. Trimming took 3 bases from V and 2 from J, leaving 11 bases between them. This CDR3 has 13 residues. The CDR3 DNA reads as TGCAGCGTTGACGACGGGGCCCCCTACGAGCAGTACTTC. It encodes CSVDDGAPYEQYF.

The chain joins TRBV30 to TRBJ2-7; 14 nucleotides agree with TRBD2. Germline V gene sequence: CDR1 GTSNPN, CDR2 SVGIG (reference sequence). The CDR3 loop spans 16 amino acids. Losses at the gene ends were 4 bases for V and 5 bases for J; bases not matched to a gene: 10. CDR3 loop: CAWTIGTSGRSDEQYF. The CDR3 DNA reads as TGTGCCTGGACAATCGGGACTAGCGGGAGAAGTGACGAGCAGTACTTC.

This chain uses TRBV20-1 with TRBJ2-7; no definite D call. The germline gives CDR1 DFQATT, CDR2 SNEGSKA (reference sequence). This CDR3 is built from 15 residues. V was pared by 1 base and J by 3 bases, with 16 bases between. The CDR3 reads CSARGVDPRIYEQYF. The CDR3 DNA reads TGCAGTGCTAGAGGGGTAGACCCCAGAATCTACGAGCAGTACTTC.

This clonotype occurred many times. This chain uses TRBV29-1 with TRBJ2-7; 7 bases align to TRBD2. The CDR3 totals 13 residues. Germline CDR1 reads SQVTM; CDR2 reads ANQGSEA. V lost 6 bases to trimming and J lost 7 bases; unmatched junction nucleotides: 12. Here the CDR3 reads CSVGLAGEGEQYF. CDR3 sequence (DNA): TGCAGCGTCGGCTTAGCGGGCGAGGGAGAGCAGTACTTC.

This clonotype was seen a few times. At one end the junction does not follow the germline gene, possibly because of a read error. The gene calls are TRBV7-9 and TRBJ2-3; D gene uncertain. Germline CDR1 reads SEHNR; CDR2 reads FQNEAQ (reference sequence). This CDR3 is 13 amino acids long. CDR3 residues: CASSAGSTDTQYF. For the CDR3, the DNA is TGCGCCAGCAGCGCAGGATCCACAGATACGCAGTATTTT.

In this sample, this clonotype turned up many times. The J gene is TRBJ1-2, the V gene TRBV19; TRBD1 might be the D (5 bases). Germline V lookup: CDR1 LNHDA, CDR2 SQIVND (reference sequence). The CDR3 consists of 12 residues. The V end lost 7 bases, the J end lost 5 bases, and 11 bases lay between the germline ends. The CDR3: CASNDRVYGYTF. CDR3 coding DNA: TGTGCCAGTAACGACAGAGTGTATGGCTACACCTTC.

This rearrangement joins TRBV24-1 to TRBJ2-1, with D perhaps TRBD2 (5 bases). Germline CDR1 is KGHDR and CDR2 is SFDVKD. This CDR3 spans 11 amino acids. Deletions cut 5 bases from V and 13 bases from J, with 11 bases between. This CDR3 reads CATSGAGLQFF. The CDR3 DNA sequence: TGTGCCACCAGTGGGGCAGGACTTCAGTTCTTC.

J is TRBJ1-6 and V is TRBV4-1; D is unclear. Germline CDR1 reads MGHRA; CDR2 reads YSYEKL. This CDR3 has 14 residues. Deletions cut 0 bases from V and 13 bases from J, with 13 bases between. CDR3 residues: CASSQERTLTPLHF. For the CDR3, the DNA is TGCGCCAGCAGCCAAGAAAGGACGTTGACGCCCCTCCACTTT.

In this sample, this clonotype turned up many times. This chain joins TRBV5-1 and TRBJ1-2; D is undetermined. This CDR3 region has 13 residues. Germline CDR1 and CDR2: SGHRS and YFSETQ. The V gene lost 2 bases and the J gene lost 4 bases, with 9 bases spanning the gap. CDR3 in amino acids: CASSFEGIYGYTF. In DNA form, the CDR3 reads TGCGCCAGCAGCTTTGAAGGAATCTATGGCTACACCTTC.

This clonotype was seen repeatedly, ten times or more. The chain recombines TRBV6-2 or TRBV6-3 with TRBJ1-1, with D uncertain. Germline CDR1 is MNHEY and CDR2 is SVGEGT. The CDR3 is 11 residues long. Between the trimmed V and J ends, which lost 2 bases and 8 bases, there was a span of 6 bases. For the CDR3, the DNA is TGTGCCAGCAGTTACCATCTGGAAGCTTTCTTT. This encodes CASSYHLEAFF.

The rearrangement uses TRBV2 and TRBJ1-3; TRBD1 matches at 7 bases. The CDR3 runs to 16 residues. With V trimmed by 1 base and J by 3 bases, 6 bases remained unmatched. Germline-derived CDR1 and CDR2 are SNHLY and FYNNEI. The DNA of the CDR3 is TGTGCCAGCAGTGAAGAAGGCGCAGGGGGTGGAAACACCATATATTTT. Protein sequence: CASSEEGAGGGNTIYF.

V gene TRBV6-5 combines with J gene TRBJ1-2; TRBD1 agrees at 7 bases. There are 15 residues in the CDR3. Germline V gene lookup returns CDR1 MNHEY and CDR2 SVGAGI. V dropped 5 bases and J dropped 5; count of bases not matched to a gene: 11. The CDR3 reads CASSEISGQWYGYTF. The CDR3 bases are TGTGCCAGCAGTGAAATTTCGGGACAGTGGTATGGCTACACCTTC.

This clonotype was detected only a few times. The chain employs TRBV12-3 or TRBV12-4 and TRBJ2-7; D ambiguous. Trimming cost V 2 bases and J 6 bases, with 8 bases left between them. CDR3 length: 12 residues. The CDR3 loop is CASSLPPGEQYF. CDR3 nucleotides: TGTGCCAGCAGTTTACCCCCCGGCGAGCAGTACTTC.

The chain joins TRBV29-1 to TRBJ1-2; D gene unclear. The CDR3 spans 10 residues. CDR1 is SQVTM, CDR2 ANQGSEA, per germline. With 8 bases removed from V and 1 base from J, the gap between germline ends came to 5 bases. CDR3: CSFDNYGYTF. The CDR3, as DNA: TGCAGCTTCGATAACTATGGCTACACCTTC.

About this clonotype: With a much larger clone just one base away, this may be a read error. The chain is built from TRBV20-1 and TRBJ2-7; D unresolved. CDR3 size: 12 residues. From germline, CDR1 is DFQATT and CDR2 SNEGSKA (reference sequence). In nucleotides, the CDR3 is TGCAGTGCTAGAGAAAGTGCGAACGAGCGGTACTTC. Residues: CSARESANERYF.

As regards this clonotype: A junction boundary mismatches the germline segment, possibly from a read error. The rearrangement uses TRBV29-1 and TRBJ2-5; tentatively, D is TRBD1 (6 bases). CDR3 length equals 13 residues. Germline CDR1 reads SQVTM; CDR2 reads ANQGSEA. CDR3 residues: CGVEGNRVGTQYF. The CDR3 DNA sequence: TGCGGCGTTGAGGGGAACAGGGTTGGGACCCAGTACTTC.

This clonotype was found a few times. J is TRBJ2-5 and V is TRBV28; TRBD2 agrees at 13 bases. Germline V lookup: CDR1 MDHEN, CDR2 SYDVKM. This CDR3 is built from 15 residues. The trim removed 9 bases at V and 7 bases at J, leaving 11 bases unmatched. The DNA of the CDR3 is TGTGCCAGTAGGACTAGCGGGAGTCAGATGGGGACCCAGTACTTC. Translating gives CASRTSGSQMGTQYF.

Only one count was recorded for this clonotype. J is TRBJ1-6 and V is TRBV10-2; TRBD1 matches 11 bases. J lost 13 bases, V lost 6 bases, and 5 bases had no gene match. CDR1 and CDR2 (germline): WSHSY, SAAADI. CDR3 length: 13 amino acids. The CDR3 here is CASSGTGGMPLHF. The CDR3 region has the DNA TGCGCCAGCAGCGGGACAGGGGGAATGCCCCTCCACTTT.

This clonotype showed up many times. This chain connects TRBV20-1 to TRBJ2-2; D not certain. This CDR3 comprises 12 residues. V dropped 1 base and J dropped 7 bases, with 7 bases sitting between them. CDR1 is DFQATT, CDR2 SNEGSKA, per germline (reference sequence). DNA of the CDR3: TGCAGTGCTAGAGTGCGCGGCGGGGAGCTGTTTTTT. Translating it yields CSARVRGGELFF.